The clone carrying this T cell receptor beta chain has at least ten counts. The sample comes from a study of T cells after yellow fever vaccination. Germline lookup yields CDR1 SGHTA and CDR2 FQGNSA. CDR3 length: 15 amino acids. With 3 bases removed from V and 0 bases from J, the gap between germline ends came to 9 bases. A process of 5'RACE template switching, which added a universal primer site and UMIs, was used to make TCR cDNA. TCRdb processed the 5' RACE reads anew with MiXCR; each CDR3 protein has one entry. The sample yields 25,000 to 30,000 distinct CDR3 sequences, under 7% seen once. This sequence originates from a young man who received the YFV17D yellow fever vaccine. V usage is TRBV7-2 and J usage is TRBJ1-5; the D is unclear. The sequencing used PBMCs, either bulk or a sorted T-cell subset (CD4+, CD8+, memory, or dextramer-sorted; not recorded which), collected 15 days after the yellow fever booster vaccination. The CDR3 sequence is CASSFYAYSNQPQHF. CDR3 nucleotide sequence: TGTGCCAGCAGCTTTTATGCTTATAGCAATCAGCCCCAGCATTTT.